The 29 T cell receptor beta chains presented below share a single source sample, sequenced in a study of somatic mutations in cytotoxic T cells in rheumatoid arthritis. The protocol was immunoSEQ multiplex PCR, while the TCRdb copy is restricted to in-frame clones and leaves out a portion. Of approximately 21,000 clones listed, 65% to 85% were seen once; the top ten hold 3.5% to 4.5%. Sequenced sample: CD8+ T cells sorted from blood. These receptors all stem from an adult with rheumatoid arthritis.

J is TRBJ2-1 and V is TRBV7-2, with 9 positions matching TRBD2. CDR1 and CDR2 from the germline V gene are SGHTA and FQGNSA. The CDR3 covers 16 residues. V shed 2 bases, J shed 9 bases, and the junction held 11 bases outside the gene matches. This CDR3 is CASSLNGGTSPGEQFF. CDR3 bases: TGTGCCAGCAGCTTAAATGGGGGGACTAGCCCTGGTGAGCAGTTCTTC.

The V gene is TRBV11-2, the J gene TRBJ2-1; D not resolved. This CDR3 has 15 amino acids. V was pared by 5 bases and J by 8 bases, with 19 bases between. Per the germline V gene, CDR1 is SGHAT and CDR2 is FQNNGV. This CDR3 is CASSGERTHEDEQFF. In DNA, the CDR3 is TGTGCCAGCAGCGGGGAAAGGACCCACGAGGATGAGCAGTTCTTC.

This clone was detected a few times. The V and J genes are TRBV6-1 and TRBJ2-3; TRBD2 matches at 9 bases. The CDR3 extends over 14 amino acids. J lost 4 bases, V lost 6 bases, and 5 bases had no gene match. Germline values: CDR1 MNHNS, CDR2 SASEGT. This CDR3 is CASRASGDPDTQYF. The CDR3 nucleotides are TGTGCCAGCAGAGCTAGCGGGGACCCAGATACGCAGTATTTT.

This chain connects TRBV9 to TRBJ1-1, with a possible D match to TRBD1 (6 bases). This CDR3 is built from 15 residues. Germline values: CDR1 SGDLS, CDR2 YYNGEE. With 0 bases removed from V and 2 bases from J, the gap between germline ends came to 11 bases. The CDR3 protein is CASSVGGGLNTEAFF. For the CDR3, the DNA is TGTGCCAGCAGCGTAGGAGGGGGGCTTAACACTGAAGCTTTCTTT.

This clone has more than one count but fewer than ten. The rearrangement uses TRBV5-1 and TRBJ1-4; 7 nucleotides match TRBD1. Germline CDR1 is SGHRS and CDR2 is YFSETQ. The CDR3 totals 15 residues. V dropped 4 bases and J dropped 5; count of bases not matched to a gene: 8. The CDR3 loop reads CASSATTGLNEKLFF. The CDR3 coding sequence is TGCGCCAGCAGCGCTACGACAGGGCTGAATGAAAAACTGTTTTTT. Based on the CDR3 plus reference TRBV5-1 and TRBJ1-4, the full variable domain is KAGVTQTPRYLIKTRGQQVTLSCSPISGHRSVSWYQQTPGQGLQFLFEYFSETQRNKGNFPGRFSGRQFSNSRSEMNVSTLELGDSALYLCASSATTGLNEKLFFGSGTQLSVL.

In DNA, the CDR3 is TGTGCCAGCAGCGCCTCTGGGGGGGCCTACGAGCAGTACTTC. Translating gives CASSASGGAYEQYF. The rearrangement uses TRBV7-6 and TRBJ2-7; 7 nucleotides agree with TRBD2. Germline loops: CDR1 SGHVS, CDR2 FNYEAQ. The CDR3 is 14 residues long. Losses at the gene ends were 5 bases for V and 2 bases for J; bases not matched to a gene: 6. Based on the CDR3 plus reference TRBV7-6 and TRBJ2-7, the full variable domain is GAGVSQSPRYKVTKRGQDVALRCDPISGHVSLYWYRQALGQGPEFLTYFNYEAQQDKSGLPNDRFSAERPEGSISTLTIQRTEQRDSAMYRCASSASGGAYEQYFGPGTRLTVT.

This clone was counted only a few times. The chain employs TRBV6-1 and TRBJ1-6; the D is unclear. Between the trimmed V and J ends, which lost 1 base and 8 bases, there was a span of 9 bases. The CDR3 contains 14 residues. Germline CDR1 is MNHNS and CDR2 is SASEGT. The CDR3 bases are TGTGCCAGCAGTGAAGTAACCGGGTATTCACCCCTCCACTTT. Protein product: CASSEVTGYSPLHF.

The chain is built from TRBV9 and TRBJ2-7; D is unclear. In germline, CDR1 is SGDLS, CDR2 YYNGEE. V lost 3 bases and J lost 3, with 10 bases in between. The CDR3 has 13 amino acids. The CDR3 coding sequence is TGTGCCAGCAGCGCTGGTGACGGCTACGAGCAGTACTTC. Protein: CASSAGDGYEQYF.

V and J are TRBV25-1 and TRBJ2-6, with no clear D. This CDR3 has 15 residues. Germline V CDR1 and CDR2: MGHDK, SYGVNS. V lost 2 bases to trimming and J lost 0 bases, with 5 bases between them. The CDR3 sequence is CASSERGSGANVLTF. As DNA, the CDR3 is TGTGCCAGCAGTGAACGTGGCTCTGGGGCCAACGTCCTGACTTTC.

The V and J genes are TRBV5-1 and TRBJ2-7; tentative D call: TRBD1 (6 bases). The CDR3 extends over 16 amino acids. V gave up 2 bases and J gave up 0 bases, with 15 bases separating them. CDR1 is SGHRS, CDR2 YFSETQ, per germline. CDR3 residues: CASSFSQSRGSYEQYF. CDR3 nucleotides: TGCGCCAGCAGCTTTTCCCAATCCAGGGGCTCCTACGAGCAGTACTTC.

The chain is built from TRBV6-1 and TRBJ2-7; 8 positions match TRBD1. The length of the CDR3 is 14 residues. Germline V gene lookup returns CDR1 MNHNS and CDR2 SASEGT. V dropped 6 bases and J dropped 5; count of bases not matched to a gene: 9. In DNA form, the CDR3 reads TGTGCCAGCAGCGACGGGACAGGCATCCACGAGCAGTACTTC. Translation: CASSDGTGIHEQYF.

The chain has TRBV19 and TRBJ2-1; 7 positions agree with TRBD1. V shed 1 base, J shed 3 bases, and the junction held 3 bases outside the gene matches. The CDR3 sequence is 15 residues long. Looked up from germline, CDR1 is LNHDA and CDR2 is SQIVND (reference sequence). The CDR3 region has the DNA TGTGCCAGTAGTATAGTAGGGACAGTCTACAATGAGCAGTTCTTC. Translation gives CASSIVGTVYNEQFF.

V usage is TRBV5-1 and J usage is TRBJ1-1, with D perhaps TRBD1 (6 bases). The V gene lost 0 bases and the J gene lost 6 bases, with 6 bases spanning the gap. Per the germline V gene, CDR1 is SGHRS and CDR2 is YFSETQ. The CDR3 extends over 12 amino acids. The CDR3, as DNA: TGCGCCAGCAGCTTGGGGGGGCCTGAAGCTTTCTTT. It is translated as CASSLGGPEAFF.

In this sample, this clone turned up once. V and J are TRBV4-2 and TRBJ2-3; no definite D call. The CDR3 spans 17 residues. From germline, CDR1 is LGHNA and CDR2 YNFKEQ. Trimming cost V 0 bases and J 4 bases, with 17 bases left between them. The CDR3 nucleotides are TGTGCCAGCAGCCAAGAGTCCCAGTCGGGTGGGGCAGATACGCAGTATTTT. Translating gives CASSQESQSGGADTQYF.

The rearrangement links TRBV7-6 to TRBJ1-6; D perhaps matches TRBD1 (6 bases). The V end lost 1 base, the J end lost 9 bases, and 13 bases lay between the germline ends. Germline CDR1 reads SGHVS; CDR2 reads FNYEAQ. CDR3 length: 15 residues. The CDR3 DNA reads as TGTGCCAGCAGCTTAGGACCAGGGGAGCGTTCACCCCTCCACTTT. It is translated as CASSLGPGERSPLHF. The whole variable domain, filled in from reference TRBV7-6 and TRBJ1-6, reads GAGVSQSPRYKVTKRGQDVALRCDPISGHVSLYWYRQALGQGPEFLTYFNYEAQQDKSGLPNDRFSAERPEGSISTLTIQRTEQRDSAMYRCASSLGPGERSPLHFGNGTRLTVT.

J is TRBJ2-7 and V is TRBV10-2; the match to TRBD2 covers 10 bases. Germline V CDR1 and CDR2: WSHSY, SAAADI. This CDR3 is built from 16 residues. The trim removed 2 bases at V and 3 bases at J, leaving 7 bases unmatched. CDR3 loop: CASSETRTSGRYEQYF. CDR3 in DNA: TGCGCCAGCAGTGAGACAAGGACTAGCGGCCGCTACGAGCAGTACTTC.

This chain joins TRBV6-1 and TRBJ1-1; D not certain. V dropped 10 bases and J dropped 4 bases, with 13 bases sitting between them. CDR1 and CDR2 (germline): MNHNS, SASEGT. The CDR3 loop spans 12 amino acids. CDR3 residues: CATETLATEAFF. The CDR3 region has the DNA TGTGCCACCGAGACCCTCGCCACTGAAGCTTTCTTT.

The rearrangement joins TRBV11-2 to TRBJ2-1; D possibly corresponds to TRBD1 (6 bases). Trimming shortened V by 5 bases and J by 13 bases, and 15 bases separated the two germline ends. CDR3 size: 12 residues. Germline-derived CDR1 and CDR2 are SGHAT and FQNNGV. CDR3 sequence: CASSPIQGIQFF. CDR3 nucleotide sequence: TGTGCCAGCAGCCCGATTCAGGGGATTCAGTTCTTC.

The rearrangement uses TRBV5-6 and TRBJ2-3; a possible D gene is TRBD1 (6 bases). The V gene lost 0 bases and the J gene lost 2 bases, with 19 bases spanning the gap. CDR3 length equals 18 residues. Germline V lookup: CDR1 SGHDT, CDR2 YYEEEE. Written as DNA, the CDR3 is TGTGCCAGCAGCTTGGATCATACGGACAGCAGCTCCACAGATACGCAGTATTTT. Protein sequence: CASSLDHTDSSSTDTQYF.

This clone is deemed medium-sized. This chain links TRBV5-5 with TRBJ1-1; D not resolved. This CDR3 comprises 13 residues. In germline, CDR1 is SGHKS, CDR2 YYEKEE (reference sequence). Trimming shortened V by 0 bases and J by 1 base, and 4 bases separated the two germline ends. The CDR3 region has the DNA TGTGCCAGCAGCTTGGGAGGGAACACTGAAGCTTTCTTT. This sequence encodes CASSLGGNTEAFF.

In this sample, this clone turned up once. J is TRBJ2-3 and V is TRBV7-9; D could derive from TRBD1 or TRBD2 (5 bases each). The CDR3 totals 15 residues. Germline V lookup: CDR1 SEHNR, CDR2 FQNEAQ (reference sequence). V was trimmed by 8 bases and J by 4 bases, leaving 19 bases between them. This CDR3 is CASPPGAHPADTQYF. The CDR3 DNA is TGTGCCAGCCCGCCCGGGGCCCATCCGGCAGATACGCAGTATTTT.

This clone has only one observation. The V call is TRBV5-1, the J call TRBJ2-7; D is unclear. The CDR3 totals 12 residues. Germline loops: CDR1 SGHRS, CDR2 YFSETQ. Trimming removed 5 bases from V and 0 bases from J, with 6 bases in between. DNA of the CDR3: TGCGCCAGCAGTCACAGCTCCTACGAGCAGTACTTC. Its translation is CASSHSSYEQYF. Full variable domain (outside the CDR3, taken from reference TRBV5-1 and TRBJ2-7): KAGVTQTPRYLIKTRGQQVTLSCSPISGHRSVSWYQQTPGQGLQFLFEYFSETQRNKGNFPGRFSGRQFSNSRSEMNVSTLELGDSALYLCASSHSSYEQYFGPGTRLTVT.

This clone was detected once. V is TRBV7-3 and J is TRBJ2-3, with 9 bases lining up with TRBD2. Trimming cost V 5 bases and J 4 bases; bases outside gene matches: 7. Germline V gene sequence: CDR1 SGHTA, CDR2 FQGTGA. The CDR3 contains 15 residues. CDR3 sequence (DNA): TGTGCCAGCAGCCCGCTGGGCGGGGGGGCAGATACGCAGTATTTT. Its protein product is CASSPLGGGADTQYF. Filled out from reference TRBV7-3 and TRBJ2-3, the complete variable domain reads GAGVSQTPSNKVTEKGKYVELRCDPISGHTALYWYRQSLGQGPEFLIYFQGTGAADDSGLPNDRFFAVRPEGSVSTLKIQRTERGDSAVYLCASSPLGGGADTQYFGPGTRLTVL.

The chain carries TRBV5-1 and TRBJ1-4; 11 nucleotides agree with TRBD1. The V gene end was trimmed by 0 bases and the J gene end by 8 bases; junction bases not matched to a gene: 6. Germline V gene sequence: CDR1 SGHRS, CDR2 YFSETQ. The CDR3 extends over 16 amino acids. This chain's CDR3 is CASSLARTGGNEKLFF. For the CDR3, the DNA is TGCGCCAGCAGCTTGGCAAGGACAGGGGGCAACGAAAAACTGTTTTTT.

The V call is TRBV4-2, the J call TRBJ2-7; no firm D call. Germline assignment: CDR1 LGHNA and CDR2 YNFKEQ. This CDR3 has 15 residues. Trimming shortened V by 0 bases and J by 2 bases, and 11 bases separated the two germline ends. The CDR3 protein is CASSQDEGLTYEQYF. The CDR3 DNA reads TGTGCCAGCAGCCAAGATGAAGGATTAACCTACGAGCAGTACTTC.

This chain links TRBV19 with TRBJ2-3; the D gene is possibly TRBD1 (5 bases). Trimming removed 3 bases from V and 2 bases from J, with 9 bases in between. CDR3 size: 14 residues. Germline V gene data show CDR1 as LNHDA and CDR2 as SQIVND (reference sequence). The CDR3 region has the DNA TGTGCCAGTAGTATTCTGGACAACACAGATACGCAGTATTTT. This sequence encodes CASSILDNTDTQYF. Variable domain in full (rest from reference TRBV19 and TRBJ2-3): DGGITQSPKYLFRKEGQNVTLSCEQNLNHDAMYWYRQDPGQGLRLIYYSQIVNDFQKGDIAEGYSVSREKKESFPLTVTSAQKNPTAFYLCASSILDNTDTQYFGPGTRLTVL.

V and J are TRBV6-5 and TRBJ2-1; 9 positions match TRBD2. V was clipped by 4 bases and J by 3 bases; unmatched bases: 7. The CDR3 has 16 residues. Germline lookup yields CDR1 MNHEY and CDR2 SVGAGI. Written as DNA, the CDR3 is TGTGCCAGCAGTTCTCTTGCGGGGGGGCTCTACAATGAGCAGTTCTTC. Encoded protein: CASSSLAGGLYNEQFF.

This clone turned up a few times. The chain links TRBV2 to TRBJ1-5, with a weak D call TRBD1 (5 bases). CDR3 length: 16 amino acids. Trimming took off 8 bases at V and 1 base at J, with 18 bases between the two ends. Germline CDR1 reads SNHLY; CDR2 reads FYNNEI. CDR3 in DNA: TGTGCCAGCGACGGAGGGGCCCCAAGCAGCAATCAGCCCCAGCATTTT. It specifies CASDGGAPSSNQPQHF.

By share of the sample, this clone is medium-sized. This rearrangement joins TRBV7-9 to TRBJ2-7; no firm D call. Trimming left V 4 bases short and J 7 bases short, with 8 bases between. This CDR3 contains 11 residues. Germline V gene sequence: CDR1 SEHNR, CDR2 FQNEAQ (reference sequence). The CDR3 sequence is CASSWSGEQYF. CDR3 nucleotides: TGTGCCAGCAGCTGGTCTGGTGAGCAGTACTTC.